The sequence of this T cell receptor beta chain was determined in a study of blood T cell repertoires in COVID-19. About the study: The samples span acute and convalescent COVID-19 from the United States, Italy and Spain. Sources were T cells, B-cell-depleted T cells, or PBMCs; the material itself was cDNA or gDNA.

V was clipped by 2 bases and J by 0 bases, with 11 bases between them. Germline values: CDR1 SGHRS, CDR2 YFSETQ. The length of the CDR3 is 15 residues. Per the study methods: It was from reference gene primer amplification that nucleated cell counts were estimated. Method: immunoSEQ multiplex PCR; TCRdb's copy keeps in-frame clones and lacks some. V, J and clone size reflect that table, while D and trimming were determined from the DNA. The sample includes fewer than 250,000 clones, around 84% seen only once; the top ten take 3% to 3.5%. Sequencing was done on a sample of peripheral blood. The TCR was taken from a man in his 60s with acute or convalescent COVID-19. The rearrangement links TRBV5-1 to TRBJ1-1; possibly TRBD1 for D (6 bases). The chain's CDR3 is CASSFRGDMNTEAFF. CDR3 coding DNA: TGCGCCAGCAGCTTCCGGGGGGACATGAACACTGAAGCTTTCTTT.